Below, one TCR beta chain is given with its context. No antigen is known for it. Trimming stripped 4 bases from V and 10 bases from J, with 21 bases between. This CDR3 contains 15 residues. Germline CDR1 is LGHNA and CDR2 is YSLEER. The sample comes from a study of regulatory dendritic cells for organ transplantation. Study-level findings and limits: Memory CD8+ clonal expansion seemed more limited with regulatory than mature dendritic cells. Considerable individual heterogeneity was seen in alloreactive memory CD8+ T cells. Naive T cells showed high diversity, memory cells less, memory CD8+ least.

Generated by immunoSEQ multiplex PCR, the TCRdb table keeps only in-frame clones and is missing some. Among about 38,000 clones listed, around 90% were seen once. Source material: naive CD8+ T cells from blood. Subset given: CD45RA+ naive T cells. The chain joins TRBV4-3 to TRBJ2-3; D is uncertain. This clonotype originated in a human donor in good health. CDR3 DNA sequence: TGCGCCAGCAGCCGACTTTCCTTCGACGGTCAGGCGCAGTATTTT. Residues: CASSRLSFDGQAQYF.